A selection of T cell receptor beta chains follows, all from one sample in a study of blood T cell repertoires in COVID-19. Repertoires were generated with immunoSEQ multiplex PCR, while TCRdb's copy carries only in-frame clones and drops some. The sample includes about 300,000 clones, more than 75% of them seen just once. Sequencing was carried out using PBMCs or T cells enriched from blood (not recorded which). These receptors were taken from a young man who had recovered from COVID-19. CDR3s include the opening cysteine and the closing phenylalanine or tryptophan. The D gene is left open where the match is weak. Expanded clones get a size class; other rows say once, few or many, or leave the size out.

V gene: TRBV9
J gene: TRBJ1-4
D gene: -
clone size: -
CDR3 protein: CASSVGTSGGSNEKLFF
CDR3 DNA: TGTGCCAGCAGCGTAGGAACCTCGGGGGGGTCTAATGAAAAACTGTTTTTT

V gene: TRBV28
J gene: TRBJ1-5
D gene: -
clone size: -
CDR3 protein: CASSPHRAELLNQPQHF
CDR3 DNA: TGTGCCAGCAGTCCTCACAGGGCCGAGCTCCTAAATCAGCCCCAGCATTTT

V gene: TRBV6-6
J gene: TRBJ1-4
D gene: -
clone size: -
CDR3 protein: CASSYSLSSVNEKLFF
CDR3 DNA: TGTGCCAGCAGTTACTCGTTGAGTTCGGTTAATGAAAAACTGTTTTTT

V gene: TRBV19
J gene: TRBJ2-1
D gene: -
clone size: -
CDR3 protein: CASKLQGNSYNEQFF
CDR3 DNA: TGTGCCAGTAAACTCCAGGGGAACTCCTACAATGAGCAGTTCTTC

V gene: TRBV3-1/TRBV3-2
J gene: TRBJ2-1
D gene: TRBD2
clone size: -
CDR3 protein: CASSSRLAGVWNEQFF
CDR3 DNA: TGTGCCAGCAGCTCACGACTAGCGGGAGTATGGAATGAGCAGTTCTTC

V gene: TRBV19
J gene: TRBJ1-5
D gene: -
clone size: -
CDR3 protein: CASSIQGRLTQWTQHF
CDR3 DNA: TGTGCCAGTAGTATTCAAGGCAGGCTTACCCAGTGGACCCAGCATTTT

V gene: TRBV11-2
J gene: TRBJ1-1
D gene: -
clone size: once
CDR3 protein: CASSLATWAEAFF
CDR3 DNA: TGTGCCAGCAGCTTGGCGACTTGGGCTGAAGCTTTCTTT

V gene: TRBV4-1
J gene: TRBJ2-3
D gene: TRBD1
clone size: -
CDR3 protein: CASSHPRTGGVTDTQYF
CDR3 DNA: TGCGCCAGCAGCCACCCCAGGACAGGGGGGGTCACAGATACGCAGTATTTT

V gene: TRBV30
J gene: TRBJ1-2
D gene: -
clone size: -
CDR3 protein: CAWGRPGWNYGYTF
CDR3 DNA: TGTGCCTGGGGGAGGCCAGGGTGGAACTATGGCTACACCTTC

V gene: TRBV7-9
J gene: TRBJ1-5
D gene: TRBD1
clone size: -
CDR3 protein: CASSSGQGGPSDQPQHF
CDR3 DNA: TGTGCCAGCAGCTCCGGACAGGGGGGCCCATCGGATCAGCCCCAGCATTTT

V gene: TRBV10-2
J gene: TRBJ2-3
D gene: TRBD2
clone size: -
CDR3 protein: CASSPLAGGIDTQYF
CDR3 DNA: TGCGCCAGCAGCCCACTAGCGGGGGGAATAGATACGCAGTATTTT

V gene: TRBV11-2
J gene: TRBJ2-7
D gene: -
clone size: -
CDR3 protein: CASSLGYSSYEQYF
CDR3 DNA: TGTGCCAGCAGCTTAGGTTACAGCTCCTACGAGCAGTACTTC

V gene: TRBV5-3
J gene: TRBJ2-7
D gene: TRBD2
clone size: once
CDR3 protein: CARSALPRTRRGREQYF
CDR3 DNA: TGTGCCAGAAGCGCGCTGCCTAGGACTAGGCGTGGGAGGGAGCAGTACTTC

V gene: TRBV6-5
J gene: TRBJ2-7
D gene: -
clone size: -
CDR3 protein: CASSKQGGVGEQYF
CDR3 DNA: TGTGCCAGCAGTAAACAGGGGGGGGTCGGAGAGCAGTACTTC

V gene: TRBV28
J gene: TRBJ1-4
D gene: -
clone size: -
CDR3 protein: CAIKRGTEKLFF
CDR3 DNA: TGTGCCATCAAACGGGGGACCGAGAAACTGTTTTTT

V gene: TRBV30
J gene: TRBJ1-2
D gene: -
clone size: once
CDR3 protein: CAWSVGGDRPSSGYTF
CDR3 DNA: TGTGCCTGGAGCGTTGGGGGGGATAGGCCTTCGTCTGGCTACACCTTC

V gene: TRBV15
J gene: TRBJ2-1
D gene: TRBD2
clone size: -
CDR3 protein: CATSKTLGLAGGHGEQFF
CDR3 DNA: TGTGCCACCAGCAAGACCTTGGGACTAGCGGGAGGGCATGGTGAGCAGTTCTTC

V gene: TRBV9
J gene: TRBJ2-5
D gene: -
clone size: -
CDR3 protein: CASSGEGRETQYF
CDR3 DNA: TGTGCCAGCAGCGGTGAGGGTCGGGAGACCCAGTACTTC

V gene: TRBV11-3
J gene: TRBJ2-7
D gene: TRBD2
clone size: -
CDR3 protein: CASSPLAEPYEQYF
CDR3 DNA: TGTGCCAGCAGCCCTCTAGCGGAGCCCTACGAGCAGTACTTC

V gene: TRBV5-1
J gene: TRBJ2-3
D gene: TRBD2
clone size: -
CDR3 protein: CASSGTSGTDTQYF
CDR3 DNA: TGCGCCAGCAGCGGGACTAGCGGCACAGATACGCAGTATTTT

V gene: TRBV6-4
J gene: TRBJ2-2
D gene: -
clone size: -
CDR3 protein: CASSTEIFTGELFF
CDR3 DNA: TGTGCCAGCAGCACTGAGATTTTCACCGGGGAGCTGTTTTTT

V gene: TRBV6-4
J gene: TRBJ1-5
D gene: -
clone size: -
CDR3 protein: CASSPDTGQPQHF
CDR3 DNA: TGTGCCAGCAGTCCCGACACGGGGCAGCCCCAGCATTTT

V gene: TRBV18
J gene: TRBJ2-2
D gene: TRBD1
clone size: -
CDR3 protein: CASSPGQVMNTGELFF
CDR3 DNA: TGTGCCAGCTCACCGGGACAGGTGATGAACACCGGGGAGCTGTTTTTT

V gene: TRBV7-2
J gene: TRBJ1-1
D gene: TRBD1
clone size: once
CDR3 protein: CASSWTGRNTEAFF
CDR3 DNA: TGTGCCAGCAGCTGGACAGGGCGGAACACTGAAGCTTTCTTT

V gene: TRBV19
J gene: TRBJ2-1
D gene: TRBD2
clone size: once
CDR3 protein: CASRVRDGGFLDEQFF
CDR3 DNA: TGTGCCAGTAGGGTCCGGGACGGGGGGTTTTTGGATGAGCAGTTCTTC

V gene: TRBV30
J gene: TRBJ1-1
D gene: -
clone size: -
CDR3 protein: CACKQGTGVKTEAFF
CDR3 DNA: TGTGCCTGCAAACAGGGAACCGGGGTAAAGACTGAAGCTTTCTTT

V gene: TRBV19
J gene: TRBJ2-5
D gene: TRBD2
clone size: -
CDR3 protein: CASSINSGGQETQYF
CDR3 DNA: TGTGCCAGTAGTATAAATAGCGGGGGGCAAGAGACCCAGTACTTC

V gene: TRBV7-8
J gene: TRBJ1-1
D gene: -
clone size: -
CDR3 protein: CASNRAGANTEAFF
CDR3 DNA: TGTGCCAGCAATAGGGCAGGGGCGAACACTGAAGCTTTCTTT

V gene: TRBV4-1
J gene: TRBJ1-6
D gene: TRBD1
clone size: -
CDR3 protein: CASSQDSRTGPRWGNSPLHF
CDR3 DNA: TGCGCCAGCAGCCAAGATTCGAGGACAGGGCCACGTTGGGGTAATTCACCCCTCCACTTT

V gene: TRBV30
J gene: TRBJ1-4
D gene: TRBD1
clone size: -
CDR3 protein: CAWSPGTGGGGEKLFF
CDR3 DNA: TGTGCCTGGAGTCCTGGGACAGGGGGCGGTGGTGAAAAACTGTTTTTT

V gene: TRBV19
J gene: TRBJ2-1
D gene: -
clone size: once
CDR3 protein: CASSIAGGLPYLFF
CDR3 DNA: TGTGCCAGTAGTATAGCAGGGGGGCTCCCATATCTGTTCTTC

V gene: TRBV10-1
J gene: TRBJ2-2
D gene: TRBD1
clone size: -
CDR3 protein: CASTEDRGTGELFF
CDR3 DNA: TGCGCCAGCACCGAAGACAGGGGAACCGGGGAGCTGTTTTTT

V gene: TRBV24-1
J gene: TRBJ1-1
D gene: TRBD1
clone size: once
CDR3 protein: CATRTGNQAFF
CDR3 DNA: TGTGCCACCAGGACAGGGAACCAAGCTTTCTTT

V gene: TRBV24-1
J gene: TRBJ1-4
D gene: -
clone size: -
CDR3 protein: CATARGGGEKLFF
CDR3 DNA: TGTGCCACCGCACGAGGCGGAGGCGAAAAACTGTTTTTT

V gene: TRBV7-6
J gene: TRBJ2-7
D gene: -
clone size: -
CDR3 protein: CASSLVTTRTGEQYF
CDR3 DNA: TGTGCCAGCAGCTTAGTGACGACGAGGACTGGCGAGCAGTACTTC